This T cell receptor beta chain appears in the sequencing data of a study of OX40 agonist ivuxolimab in advanced cancers. This table comes from immunoSEQ multiplex PCR, and its TCRdb copy is limited to in-frame clones, with some not included. The table records 74,000 or so clones, 90% of them present only once. Germline values: CDR1 MNHEY, CDR2 SVGAGI. The CDR3 contains 13 residues. Trimming removed 4 bases at V and 8 bases at J, with 14 bases between. The receptor was isolated from an adult with an advanced solid tumor such as melanoma, head and neck, liver or kidney cancer. This chain joins TRBV6-5 and TRBJ1-1; a possible D gene is TRBD1 (5 bases). The material sequenced was CD4+ or CD8+ T cells sorted from blood, taken in a trial of the OX40 agonist ivuxolimab. The CDR3, as DNA: TGTGCCAGCAGTTTAGGAGCAAGGGGCGAAGCTTTCTTT. It yields the protein CASSLGARGEAFF.